This TCR beta chain was observed in a study of shared clonotypes between healthy human individuals. CD45RA-negative memory and CD45RA+ naive subsets were split from the CD4+ cells. Trimming took off 4 bases at V and 6 bases at J, with 15 bases between the two ends. The CDR3 is 15 amino acids. Germline V lookup: CDR1 MNHEY, CDR2 SVGAGI. In the study's own analysis: There were no quality scores in the junction-only immunoSEQ sequences, so filtering differed. Profiled with immunoSEQ multiplex PCR; TCRdb holds only in-frame clones, not every one. Clone size and the V and J calls come from that table; the DNA yielded D and trimming. This sample has under 1,900,000 clones, with 98% found just once.

This TCR derives from a man in his thirties or forties in good health. Sequences were obtained from naive CD4+ T cells sorted from blood. Subset indicated: CD45RA+ positively selected. The rearrangement uses TRBV6-5 and TRBJ2-2; D gene ambiguous. CDR3 in amino acids: CASSFRTYYAGELFF. In DNA, the CDR3 is TGTGCCAGCAGTTTCCGAACCTATTACGCCGGGGAGCTGTTTTTT.